The 30 T cell receptor beta chains below were found in one sample sequenced in a study of T-cell reconstitution after alpha-beta-depleted transplantation in children. Researchers prepared the TCRbeta library using unique molecular identifiers, the study reports. In TCRdb, the PCR reads were re-called with MiXCR into one record per CDR3 protein. This sample has 250,000 to 300,000 distinct CDR3 sequences, with 10% found just once. The sequencing here drew on PBMCs, taken before TCRalphabeta/CD19-depleted stem cell transplant. These receptor sequences come from a boy under two years old with acute myeloid leukemia, due to receive a stem cell transplant.

This clonotype was detected many times. V usage is TRBV14 and J usage is TRBJ1-4; TRBD1 matches at 8 bases. CDR1 is SGHDN and CDR2 is FVKESK in the germline V gene. Trimming removed 2 bases from V and 3 bases from J; junction bases left unmatched: 5. This CDR3 is 16 amino acids long. CDR3 amino acids: CASSQSIQGANEKLFF. CDR3 sequence (DNA): TGTGCCAGCAGCCAATCGATACAGGGGGCTAATGAAAAACTGTTTTTT.

This clonotype has at least ten counts. The chain links TRBV12-3 or TRBV12-4 to TRBJ2-7; D gene unclear. V dropped 5 bases and J dropped 3 bases, with 8 bases sitting between them. This CDR3 region has 12 residues. CDR3 loop: CASSPSFYEQYF. CDR3 nucleotides: TGTGCCAGCAGTCCCTCCTTCTACGAGCAGTACTTC.

This clonotype has just a few counts. This sequence joins TRBV10-3 and TRBJ2-5, with a tentative D call TRBD2 (5 bases). The V end was cut by 0 bases, the J end by 3 bases, with 26 bases between. Germline V lookup: CDR1 ENHRY, CDR2 SYGVKD. This CDR3 is 20 amino acids long. CDR3 nucleotide sequence: TGTGCCATCAGTGAGTCGGACTTATTATCCCCTCGAGCCGGGAAAGAGACCCAGTACTTC. Translation: CAISESDLLSPRAGKETQYF.

This clonotype came up many times. This chain joins TRBV29-1 and TRBJ1-2, with 9 nucleotides matching TRBD1. With V trimmed by 4 bases and J by 6 bases, 3 bases remained unmatched. The CDR3 loop spans 12 amino acids. Looked up from germline, CDR1 is SQVTM and CDR2 is ANQGSEA. CDR3 sequence reads: CSVARQGDGYTF. CDR3 sequence (DNA): TGCAGCGTTGCGAGACAGGGGGATGGCTACACCTTC.

This clonotype was counted ten times or more. V usage is TRBV28 and J usage is TRBJ2-4; the D gene could be TRBD1 or TRBD2 (5 bases each). Germline values: CDR1 MDHEN, CDR2 SYDVKM. The CDR3 is 14 residues long. Trimming stripped 0 bases from V and 7 bases from J, with 10 bases between. In DNA form, the CDR3 reads TGTGCCAGCAGTTTATGGGGGGTGGGGAACATTCAGTACTTC. This encodes CASSLWGVGNIQYF. Full variable domain (missing parts from reference TRBV28 and TRBJ2-4): DVKVTQSSRYLVKRTGEKVFLECVQDMDHENMFWYRQDPGLGLRLIYFSYDVKMKEKGDIPEGYSVSREKKERFSLILESASTNQTSMYLCASSLWGVGNIQYFGAGTRLSVL.

This clonotype came up many times. The chain combines TRBV13 with TRBJ2-5, with D perhaps matching TRBD2 (6 bases). The CDR3 has 14 amino acids. Trimming took 4 bases from V and 4 from J, leaving 13 bases between them. CDR1 and CDR2 from the germline V gene are PRHDT and FYEKMQ (reference sequence). CDR3 amino acids: CASSSGLGGETQYF. The CDR3, as DNA: TGTGCCAGCAGCTCAGGACTGGGAGGAGAGACCCAGTACTTC.

This clonotype was detected many times. The rearrangement links TRBV5-1 to TRBJ1-4, with 8 bases fitting TRBD1. V was clipped by 9 bases and J by 3 bases; unmatched bases: 16. Germline CDR1 reads SGHRS; CDR2 reads YFSETQ. This CDR3 region has 17 residues. The CDR3 region has the DNA TGCGCCACCAAATCGGCAGGGGGCGATTTAGCTAATGAAAAACTGTTTTTT. Its protein is CATKSAGGDLANEKLFF.

This clonotype showed up many times. The genes are TRBV20-1 and TRBJ2-7, with TRBD2 matching 10 bases. The CDR3 runs 17 residues. Germline V gene lookup returns CDR1 DFQATT and CDR2 SNEGSKA (reference sequence). V shed 0 bases, J shed 0 bases, and the junction held 8 bases outside the gene matches. The DNA for the CDR3 is TGCAGTGCTAGAGACCCTAGCGGGGGCCGCAGCTCCTACGAGCAGTACTTC. It yields the protein CSARDPSGGRSSYEQYF.

This clonotype has ten or more counts. The rearrangement uses TRBV15 and TRBJ2-3, with 7 bases lining up with TRBD1. Germline V gene lookup returns CDR1 LNHNV and CDR2 YYDKDF (reference sequence). This CDR3 is built from 17 residues. The V segment lost 0 bases and the J segment 4 bases; nucleotides outside the gene matches: 10. The CDR3, as DNA: TGTGCCACCAGCAGAGATGCGCCAGGGGGTATGGCAGATACGCAGTATTTT. This gives the protein CATSRDAPGGMADTQYF. The entire variable domain, with the rest obtained from reference TRBV15 and TRBJ2-3, is as follows: DAMVIQNPRYQVTQFGKPVTLSCSQTLNHNVMYWYQQKSSQAPKLLFHYYDKDFNNEADTPDNFQSRRPNTSFCFLDIRSPGLGDTAMYLCATSRDAPGGMADTQYFGPGTRLTVL.

This clonotype was detected ten times or more. The rearrangement uses TRBV29-1 and TRBJ1-1, with 8 bases matching TRBD1. In germline, CDR1 is SQVTM, CDR2 ANQGSEA. The CDR3 is made up of 19 amino acids. Unmatched junction bases numbered 16, after V lost 1 base and J lost 0 bases. The CDR3: CSVEVRISDRALMNTEAFF. Here the CDR3 DNA reads TGCAGCGTTGAAGTAAGAATTTCGGACAGGGCCCTCATGAACACTGAAGCTTTCTTT.

This clonotype was observed many times. The chain is built from TRBV5-1 and TRBJ2-7; 7 bases map to TRBD2. V dropped 1 base and J dropped 6; count of bases not matched to a gene: 10. The CDR3 is made up of 15 amino acids. Germline loops: CDR1 SGHRS, CDR2 YFSETQ. In DNA, the CDR3 is TGCGCCAGCAGCTTGAGTCTGGGGCGGGGGATCGAGCAGTACTTC. Translated: CASSLSLGRGIEQYF. The full variable domain, rest sourced from reference TRBV5-1 and TRBJ2-7, is KAGVTQTPRYLIKTRGQQVTLSCSPISGHRSVSWYQQTPGQGLQFLFEYFSETQRNKGNFPGRFSGRQFSNSRSEMNVSTLELGDSALYLCASSLSLGRGIEQYFGPGTRLTVT.

The chain is built from TRBV7-6 and TRBJ2-5, with TRBD2 matching over 11 bases. The CDR3 covers 17 residues. V lost 3 bases to trimming and J lost 4 bases; unmatched junction nucleotides: 10. Germline values: CDR1 SGHVS, CDR2 FNYEAQ. CDR3 sequence (DNA): TGTGCCAGCAGCTTGGACAGACTAGCGGGACGGGGAGAGACCCAGTACTTC. Translation gives CASSLDRLAGRGETQYF.

This clonotype was seen a few times. Its ends do not fully match the called genes, so a read error is possible. The rearrangement links TRBV7-2 to TRBJ1-2; D is ambiguous. CDR1 and CDR2 from the germline V gene are SGHTA and FQGNSA. The CDR3 length is 13 residues. The CDR3, as DNA: TGTGCCAGCAGCTCCGAATCTTTCTATGACTACACCTTC. This encodes CASSSESFYDYTF.

The count of this clonotype is one. Possible read error: a much larger clone is one base away. The chain uses TRBV9 and TRBJ2-3; 10 bases are shared with TRBD2. V dropped 0 bases and J dropped 4; count of bases not matched to a gene: 8. This CDR3 is built from 17 residues. Germline loops: CDR1 SGDLS, CDR2 YYNGEE. CDR3 DNA sequence: TGTGCCAGCAGCGTAGGGTCTAGCGGGAGCGCCCCAGATACGCAGTATTTT. Encoded protein: CASSVGSSGSAPDTQYF.

This clonotype appeared many times. V usage is TRBV15 and J usage is TRBJ2-7, with D perhaps matching TRBD1 or TRBD2 (5 bases each). The ends were cut back, 2 bases at V and 3 bases at J, with 11 bases in the middle. The CDR3 loop spans 14 amino acids. The germline CDR1 and CDR2 sequences are LNHNV and YYDKDF (reference sequence). CDR3 DNA: TGTGCCACCAGCAGAAACGGGGACGTCTACGAGCAGTACTTC. It translates to CATSRNGDVYEQYF. The full variable domain, with the rest looked up from reference TRBV15 and TRBJ2-7, is DAMVIQNPRYQVTQFGKPVTLSCSQTLNHNVMYWYQQKSSQAPKLLFHYYDKDFNNEADTPDNFQSRRPNTSFCFLDIRSPGLGDTAMYLCATSRNGDVYEQYFGPGTRLTVT.

This clonotype was recorded at least ten times. The V gene is TRBV4-1, the J gene TRBJ2-7, with 7 nucleotides matching TRBD2. Germline loops: CDR1 MGHRA, CDR2 YSYEKL. The CDR3 spans 18 residues. Trimming removed 1 base from V and 0 bases from J; junction bases left unmatched: 12. The CDR3 nucleotides read TGCGCCAGCAGCCAAGTCTTCGCTTTGGGGGGGAGCTCCTACGAGCAGTACTTC. Encoded protein: CASSQVFALGGSSYEQYF.

This clonotype has just a few counts. The chain is built from TRBV19 and TRBJ2-2; 9 bases align to TRBD1. Germline CDR1 reads LNHDA; CDR2 reads SQIVND (reference sequence). V lost 3 bases, J lost 6 bases, and 8 bases stayed unmatched. CDR3 size: 16 residues. CDR3 in amino acids: CASSIGTGLFAGELFF. As DNA, the CDR3 is TGTGCCAGTAGTATTGGGACAGGGTTATTCGCCGGGGAGCTGTTTTTT.

This clonotype was recorded a few times. This sequence joins TRBV19 and TRBJ2-7; the match to TRBD2 covers 9 bases. The V gene end was trimmed by 5 bases and the J gene end by 5 bases; junction bases not matched to a gene: 7. Germline loops: CDR1 LNHDA, CDR2 SQIVND (reference sequence). CDR3 size: 14 residues. The CDR3 bases are TGTGCCAGTAGTGGCGGGAGGGCCGGCGACGAGCAGTACTTC. This codes for CASSGGRAGDEQYF. Supplemented by reference TRBV19 and TRBJ2-7, the full variable domain reads DGGITQSPKYLFRKEGQNVTLSCEQNLNHDAMYWYRQDPGQGLRLIYYSQIVNDFQKGDIAEGYSVSREKKESFPLTVTSAQKNPTAFYLCASSGGRAGDEQYFGPGTRLTVT.

There are many counts of this clonotype. The V gene is TRBV10-3, the J gene TRBJ2-2; D gene uncertain. From germline, CDR1 is ENHRY and CDR2 SYGVKD. This CDR3 spans 12 amino acids. V was cut by 5 bases and J by 6 bases, with 7 bases left in between. CDR3 coding DNA: TGTGCCATCAGTAAGGCAGCCGGGGAGCTGTTTTTT. This sequence encodes CAISKAAGELFF.

This clonotype has just a few counts. The chain recombines TRBV11-3 with TRBJ2-2; possibly TRBD1 for D (6 bases). Germline assignment: CDR1 SGHNT and CDR2 YENEEA. The CDR3 runs 14 residues. The V and J ends lost 5 bases and 5 bases respectively, with 12 bases between them. The CDR3 region has the DNA TGTGCCAGCAGCAACAACAGGGCGACCGGGGAGCTGTTTTTT. As protein: CASSNNRATGELFF.

This clonotype was found a few times. The V gene is TRBV7-6, the J gene TRBJ2-7; possible D gene TRBD2, 6 bases. V was trimmed by 1 base and J by 3 bases, leaving 16 bases between them. This CDR3 is 16 amino acids long. Germline V gene lookup returns CDR1 SGHVS and CDR2 FNYEAQ. CDR3 residues: CASSLVVGGKDYEQYF. As DNA, the CDR3 is TGTGCCAGCAGCTTAGTGGTGGGGGGAAAGGACTACGAGCAGTACTTC.

In its sample, this clonotype was seen many times. The chain carries TRBV4-3 and TRBJ2-3; TRBD1 might be the D (6 bases). The CDR3 totals 17 residues. The germline V gene has CDR1 LGHNA and CDR2 YSLEER. Between the trimmed V and J ends, which lost 4 bases and 3 bases, there was a span of 20 bases. Written as DNA, the CDR3 is TGCGCCAGCAGCCCAGCCGGCAGGGGCCTGGGGACAGATACGCAGTATTTT. Translating it yields CASSPAGRGLGTDTQYF.

The V call is TRBV15, the J call TRBJ2-7; 11 nucleotides align to TRBD2. After removal of 5 bases from V and 6 bases from J, the junction contained 9 bases not matched to a gene. The CDR3 loop spans 15 amino acids. In germline, CDR1 is LNHNV, CDR2 YYDKDF (reference sequence). Here the CDR3 DNA reads TGTGCCACCAGCGAAAGTTTAGCGGGAGGGCCCGAGCAGTACTTC. It encodes CATSESLAGGPEQYF.

The chain combines TRBV5-1 with TRBJ2-5; TRBD2 might be the D (5 bases). CDR1 and CDR2 (germline): SGHRS, YFSETQ. V lost 0 bases to trimming and J lost 4 bases, with 16 bases between them. The CDR3 loop spans 16 amino acids. The CDR3 loop is CASSLAEGGPRETQYF. In DNA form, the CDR3 reads TGCGCCAGCAGCTTGGCCGAGGGTGGCCCAAGAGAGACCCAGTACTTC.

This clonotype was seen ten or more times. V usage is TRBV21-1 and J usage is TRBJ1-2; TRBD1, the D gene given by the table, was not confirmed from the DNA. TRBV21-1 is classified as a pseudogene. This CDR3 is built from 11 residues. The DNA for the CDR3 is TGTGCCAGCAGCAAAACTGGACAGCCCCAATTC. The encoded protein is CASSKTGQPQF.

This rearrangement joins TRBV7-3 to TRBJ2-1; D is ambiguous. The germline V and J ends were trimmed by 5 bases and 6 bases, with 17 bases remaining between them. Germline lookup yields CDR1 SGHTA and CDR2 FQGTGA. The CDR3 spans 15 residues. CDR3 region: CASSPMAVMGNEQFF. In DNA, the CDR3 is TGTGCCAGCAGCCCTATGGCCGTCATGGGCAATGAGCAGTTCTTC.

This clonotype was counted ten times or more. In nucleotides, the CDR3 is TGTGCCAGCAGCTTAGTGAAGGGAGGACTATATTACGAGCAGTACTTC. Encoded protein: CASSLVKGGLYYEQYF. The chain links TRBV11-2 to TRBJ2-7, with D perhaps TRBD2 (6 bases). CDR1 SGHAT and CDR2 FQNNGV come from the germline V gene. The CDR3 totals 16 residues. V gave up 1 base and J gave up 4 bases, with 17 bases separating them.

This clonotype was counted many times. V usage is TRBV29-1 and J usage is TRBJ1-1; no firm D call. Germline-derived CDR1 and CDR2 are SQVTM and ANQGSEA. The ends were cut back, 8 bases at V and 0 bases at J, with 10 bases in the middle. This CDR3 has 12 amino acids. The CDR3: CSPQAVNTEAFF. The CDR3 DNA sequence: TGCAGCCCCCAGGCGGTGAACACTGAAGCTTTCTTT.

For this clonotype: A much larger clone is a single base away; this may be a read error. The J gene is TRBJ1-2, the V gene TRBV7-9; D perhaps matches TRBD1 (5 bases). Germline loops: CDR1 SEHNR, CDR2 FQNEAQ (reference sequence). CDR3 size: 15 residues. CDR3 in amino acids: CASRPKQDPNCGYTF. DNA of the CDR3: TGTGCCAGCAGGCCAAAACAGGATCCTAACTGTGGCTACACCTTC.

V and J are TRBV28 and TRBJ1-2; 7 bases match TRBD1. CDR3 length: 16 amino acids. The J segment lost 4 bases and the V segment lost 1 base, leaving 9 bases of the junction unmatched. Germline CDR1 and CDR2: MDHEN and SYDVKM. The CDR3 DNA follows: TGTGCCAGCAGTTTATACAGGGACAGTGCCTTCTATGGCTACACCTTC. This sequence encodes CASSLYRDSAFYGYTF.